This T cell receptor beta chain comes out of a study of blood T cell repertoires in COVID-19 (TCRdb year 2020). Broadly, across the study: Samples from collaborators originated in the United States, Italy and Spain and spanned both the acute and convalescent phases of COVID-19. The prospective study material was composed of cDNA or gDNA derived from T cells, B-cell-depleted T cells, or PBMCs. Deeply sampled blood TCRbeta repertoires from subjects exposed to, actively infected with, or recovered from COVID-19 were included in the dataset. The repertoires were released in a freely available public database intended as a resource for research on the immune response to SARS-CoV-2. Samples were obtained from the ongoing ImmuneRACE study (first 160 participants) and from some 1,300 subjects provided by 6 global collaborators. Sample metadata almost always included a de-identified subject ID, COVID-19 status, age in years and sex. HLA class I and class II types, where available, came from metadata supplied by the sample provider rather than from assay-based typing.

Participants in the prospective study were aged 18 to 89 years, lived in some 24 United States geographic areas, and enrolled through a virtual design. In the prospective study, participants were assigned to cohorts based on the clinical history participants reported in a screening survey and a study questionnaire. Mobile phlebotomists in the prospective study collected whole blood, serum and a nasopharyngeal or oropharyngeal swab from every participant. Over a roughly 2-month period, participants in the prospective study had the option of providing additional blood draws and questionnaires. Prospective study blood samples were shipped either frozen or at room temperature before DNA extraction. Study-level results and caveats: Clinical and demographic metadata were provided uncurated, with the amount varying by source and participant.

TCRbeta CDR3 regions were amplified from genomic DNA using the immunoSEQ Assay, a bias-controlled multiplex PCR. Processing in the source paper ran as follows. Within the assay, amplification of reference gene primers was used to estimate how many nucleated cells each sample contained. Sequence reads were collapsed and filtered to measure the absolute abundance of every unique TCRbeta CDR3 rearrangement. For each sample, productive Simpson clonality was calculated as the square root of Simpson's diversity index across productive rearrangements. In its TCRdb copy, this immuneACCESS table keeps in-frame sequences only and misses some clones. Where compared with another copy, unresolved V genes explain less than half of these, and the others have no known cause. That table is the source of V, J and clone size, and D and trimming were worked out from the DNA. This sample is represented by hundreds of thousands of clones; 85% to 90% of them were singletons. Of the sample, 14% to 15% is held by the ten largest clones.

Comments on this clone: Its antigen has not been determined. The record has no base qualities; no much larger clone is one base away.

This TCR was sampled from a woman between 50 and 59 years old with acute COVID-19. Sequences were obtained from PBMCs or T cells enriched from blood (not recorded which).

The CDR3 is CASSLRANPPRADTQYF. Read as DNA, the sequence is TGTGCCAGCAGCCTCCGGGCTAACCCTCCGCGGGCAGATACGCAGTATTTT. The rearrangement joined TRBV21-1 to TRBJ2-3; TRBD2, as called in the table, went unchecked against the DNA. TRBV21-1 is designated a pseudogene. Including the terminal cysteine and phenylalanine, the CDR3 comprises 17 residues. The retained sequence is limited to the CDR3, 51 bases, with the frame set at the first base.